This T cell receptor beta chain was obtained from a study of OX40 agonist ivuxolimab in advanced cancers. The length of the CDR3 is 13 residues. Germline V gene lookup returns CDR1 SGDLS and CDR2 YYNGEE. V lost 4 bases to trimming and J lost 7 bases; unmatched junction nucleotides: 7. The assay was immunoSEQ multiplex PCR, and TCRdb's table has in-frame clones only and misses some. The profile covers fewer than 65,000 clones, with 85% to 95% appearing a single time and 15% to 20% taken by the ten largest. The receptor was isolated from an adult with an advanced solid tumor such as melanoma, head and neck, liver or kidney cancer. The chain carries TRBV9 and TRBJ2-7; 8 bases are a match to TRBD2. Sequencing was performed on CD4+ or CD8+ T cells sorted from blood, taken in a trial of the OX40 agonist ivuxolimab. The CDR3 DNA sequence: TGTGCCAGCAGCCCGCGGGGGGCTGGTGAGCAGTACTTC. Translated: CASSPRGAGEQYF. The whole variable domain, remainder taken from reference TRBV9 and TRBJ2-7, is DSGVTQTPKHLITATGQRVTLRCSPRSGDLSVYWYQQSLDQGLQFLIQYYNGEERAKGNILERFSAQQFPDLHSELNLSSLELGDSALYFCASSPRGAGEQYFGPGTRLTVT.